Given below is one TCR beta chain in context. The antigen is unknown. As for the donors, each was a healthy bone marrow donor. This sample was included in a study of cytomegalovirus exposure and HLA in healthy donors. Points from the study as a whole: In presence/absence analyses, roughly uniform sequencing depth across donors was assumed.

The CDR3 loop spans 15 amino acids. Germline trimming cut 2 bases from V and 8 bases from J; bases unmatched to any gene: 9. Germline CDR1 is SGHTA and CDR2 is FQGNSA. 13 Jbeta primers and 60 Vbeta primers were used for the PCR. In the authors' workflow: A later analysis counted 65 million to 90 million unique TCR beta chains, around 10 million shared. Measured with immunoSEQ multiplex PCR; TCRdb has only the in-frame clones, and not every one. V and J calls and clone size are copied from that table; D and trimming were computed from the DNA. The sample holds approximately 300,000 clones, just under 85% seen once.

Material for sequencing was PBMCs. The chain couples TRBV7-2 to TRBJ1-2; 9 nucleotides match TRBD1. The sequence was collected from a woman aged 40 to 50 in good health and CMV-seropositive. The CDR3 protein is CASSLFGQGKGGYTF. The DNA for the CDR3 is TGTGCCAGCAGCTTATTTGGACAGGGGAAGGGCGGCTACACCTTC. Full variable domain (rest looked up from reference TRBV7-2 and TRBJ1-2): GAGVSQSPSNKVTEKGKDVELRCDPISGHTALYWYRQSLGQGLEFLIYFQGNSAPDKSGLPSDRFSAERTGGSVSTLTIQRTQQEDSAVYLCASSLFGQGKGGYTFGSGTRLTVV.